The 28 T cell receptor beta chains below come from one sample, sequenced in a study of blood T cell repertoires in COVID-19. Profiling relied on immunoSEQ multiplex PCR, and the TCRdb table lists in-frame clones only, not all of them. The data contain 60,000 to 75,000 clones, about 83% of them singletons. The specimen was peripheral blood. Every receptor here comes from a human donor in a cohort sampled during active COVID-19.

This clone was counted between two and nine times. In the same sample, other DNA sequences code for this CDR3. This chain connects TRBV10-1 to TRBJ2-2, with D perhaps TRBD2 (5 bases). This CDR3 has 14 amino acids. With 4 bases removed from V and 4 bases from J, the gap between germline ends came to 10 bases. Germline V gene lookup returns CDR1 WNHNN and CDR2 SYGVQD (reference sequence). For the CDR3, the DNA is TGCGCCAGCAGTGCACAGCGGCGCACCGGGGAGCTGTTTTTT. It specifies CASSAQRRTGELFF.

The chain couples TRBV25-1 to TRBJ2-2, with 8 bases that match TRBD1. The CDR3 is 17 residues long. From germline, CDR1 is MGHDK and CDR2 SYGVNS. The trim removed 3 bases at V and 1 base at J, leaving 7 bases unmatched. The CDR3 sequence: CASSERRGQGNTGELFF. CDR3 bases: TGTGCCAGCAGTGAGAGGAGAGGACAGGGGAACACCGGGGAGCTGTTTTTT.

This clone was detected once. V gene TRBV3-1 (or the pseudogene TRBV3-2) combines with J gene TRBJ2-1, with 8 positions matching TRBD2. Germline trimming cut 3 bases from V and 10 bases from J; bases unmatched to any gene: 8. The CDR3 is made up of 14 amino acids. The germline gives CDR1 LGHDT, CDR2 YNNKEL (reference sequence). The CDR3 is CASSHAQSGGEQFF. CDR3 DNA: TGTGCCAGCAGCCACGCTCAATCGGGGGGGGAGCAGTTCTTC.

The chain recombines TRBV3-1 (or the pseudogene TRBV3-2) with TRBJ2-7; tentatively, D is TRBD1 (5 bases). CDR1 LGHDT and CDR2 YNNKEL come from the germline V gene (reference sequence). The CDR3 has 16 residues. Trimming pared 4 bases from V and 0 bases from J, leaving 16 bases between. The CDR3, as DNA: TGTGCCAGCAGCCGAAATGCAGGGTTCAGCTCCTACGAGCAGTACTTC. It yields the protein CASSRNAGFSSYEQYF.

This rearrangement joins TRBV5-1 to TRBJ2-3; 7 bases are a match to TRBD1. This CDR3 spans 15 amino acids. Germline CDR1 is SGHRS and CDR2 is YFSETQ. V shed 4 bases and J 6 bases; nucleotides not matched to a gene: 11. The CDR3 DNA sequence: TGCGCCAGCAGCCCGCTGAACAGGGGAACGGATACGCAGTATTTT. Translating gives CASSPLNRGTDTQYF.

The chain joins TRBV27 to TRBJ2-7; perhaps TRBD2 as D (6 bases). The CDR3 covers 13 residues. From germline, CDR1 is MNHEY and CDR2 SMNVEV (reference sequence). The germline V and J ends were trimmed by 8 bases and 1 base, with 12 bases remaining between them. The CDR3 region has the DNA TGTGCCAGCGCGTTAGCGGAGTCCTACGAGCAGTACTTC. This codes for CASALAESYEQYF.

The chain is built from TRBV6-5 and TRBJ1-1; possible D gene TRBD1, 5 bases. This CDR3 contains 14 residues. CDR1 MNHEY and CDR2 SVGAGI come from the germline V gene. V was pared by 5 bases and J by 0 bases, with 10 bases between. The CDR3 nucleotides read TGTGCCAGCAGTAAATCCAGGGTGAACACTGAAGCTTTCTTT. It encodes CASSKSRVNTEAFF.

The chain couples TRBV29-1 to TRBJ2-3; 10 bases map to TRBD1. Germline values: CDR1 SQVTM, CDR2 ANQGSEA. This CDR3 is built from 13 residues. V lost 6 bases to trimming and J lost 8 bases; unmatched junction nucleotides: 8. CDR3 sequence: CSVGQGLGGTQYF. CDR3 coding DNA: TGCAGCGTGGGACAGGGGCTAGGCGGTACGCAGTATTTT.

The chain couples TRBV5-8 to TRBJ1-1, with 9 bases lining up with TRBD1. Germline loops: CDR1 SGHTS, CDR2 YDEGEE. With V trimmed by 4 bases and J by 3 bases, 7 bases remained unmatched. There are 15 residues in the CDR3. CDR3 nucleotide sequence: TGTGCCAGCAGCATGGGACAGGGAGGATACACTGAAGCTTTCTTT. Translated: CASSMGQGGYTEAFF. The entire variable domain, with the rest obtained from reference TRBV5-8 and TRBJ1-1, is as follows: EAGVTQSPTHLIKTRGQQATLRCSPISGHTSVYWYQQALGLGLQFLLWYDEGEERNRGNFPPRFSGRQFPNYSSELNVNALELEDSALYLCASSMGQGGYTEAFFGQGTRLTVV.

V gene TRBV5-4 combines with J gene TRBJ2-1; TRBD2 matches at 7 bases. Germline CDR1 SGHNT, CDR2 YYREEE (reference sequence). V lost 4 bases to trimming and J lost 6 bases; unmatched junction nucleotides: 13. CDR3 length equals 16 residues. This CDR3 is CASSPGGIASVNEQFF. The DNA for the CDR3 is TGTGCCAGCAGCCCGGGGGGTATAGCTTCCGTCAATGAGCAGTTCTTC.

The gene calls are TRBV9 and TRBJ2-3, with unresolved D. Trimming removed 3 bases from V and 2 bases from J, with 10 bases in between. CDR3 length equals 14 residues. Germline-derived CDR1 and CDR2 are SGDLS and YYNGEE. The DNA of the CDR3 is TGTGCCAGCAGCGAGTCACTAAACACAGATACGCAGTATTTT. Its protein product is CASSESLNTDTQYF. Full variable domain (missing parts from reference TRBV9 and TRBJ2-3): DSGVTQTPKHLITATGQRVTLRCSPRSGDLSVYWYQQSLDQGLQFLIQYYNGEERAKGNILERFSAQQFPDLHSELNLSSLELGDSALYFCASSESLNTDTQYFGPGTRLTVL.

This chain uses TRBV27 with TRBJ1-1; D is perhaps TRBD1 (5 bases). The CDR3 runs 14 residues. Trimming stripped 3 bases from V and 1 base from J, with 9 bases between. CDR1 is MNHEY and CDR2 is SMNVEV in the germline V gene (reference sequence). CDR3 amino acids: CASSFRRGNTEAFF. DNA of the CDR3: TGTGCCAGCAGTTTTAGAAGGGGGAACACTGAAGCTTTCTTT.

V and J are TRBV9 and TRBJ2-2; D is perhaps TRBD1 (8 bases). V lost 4 bases to trimming and J lost 4 bases, with 11 bases between them. CDR3 length: 14 amino acids. Germline CDR1 is SGDLS and CDR2 is YYNGEE. DNA of the CDR3: TGTGCCAGCAGCTACAGGGGGGGCACCGGGGAGCTGTTTTTT. Encoded protein: CASSYRGGTGELFF.

V gene TRBV15 combines with J gene TRBJ2-1; 11 bases are a match to TRBD2. V lost 5 bases to trimming and J lost 4 bases; unmatched junction nucleotides: 4. CDR1 and CDR2 (germline): LNHNV, YYDKDF (reference sequence). The CDR3 spans 15 residues. In DNA form, the CDR3 reads TGTGCCACCAGCGTAGCGGGAGGGGCGTACAATGAGCAGTTCTTC. This translates into CATSVAGGAYNEQFF.

This chain links TRBV5-1 with TRBJ1-3; TRBD1 might be the D (6 bases). Looked up from germline, CDR1 is SGHRS and CDR2 is YFSETQ. This CDR3 is 15 amino acids long. V shed 2 bases and J shed 0 bases, with 9 bases lying between them. Written as DNA, the CDR3 is TGCGCCAGCAGCTTCCAGGGGACCTCTGGAAACACCATATATTTT. It is translated as CASSFQGTSGNTIYF.

CDR3 nucleotide sequence: TGTGCCAGTAGTATGCGGGGGTGGACCGGGGAGCTGTTTTTT. Its protein is CASSMRGWTGELFF. This rearrangement joins TRBV19 to TRBJ2-2; 7 bases fit TRBD2. The CDR3 sequence is 14 residues long. J gave up 5 bases and V 3 bases, and 3 bases lay outside the gene matches. In germline, CDR1 is LNHDA, CDR2 SQIVND (reference sequence).

In regard to this clone: One end of the junction varies from germline; a read error may be responsible. The chain carries TRBV5-6 and TRBJ2-1; tentatively, D is TRBD1 (5 bases). Germline CDR1 reads SGHDT; CDR2 reads YYEEEE. CDR3 length: 11 amino acids. The DNA of the CDR3 is TGTGCCAGCAGCTCTCTAGGGGCTGGCGTCTTC. Translating it yields CASSSLGAGVF.

The J gene is TRBJ1-4, the V gene TRBV27, with a tentative D call TRBD1 (6 bases). V lost 5 bases to trimming and J lost 10 bases, with 14 bases between them. The germline CDR1 and CDR2 sequences are MNHEY and SMNVEV (reference sequence). The CDR3 sequence is 13 residues long. The CDR3 loop is CASSDGGLGKLFF. The CDR3 nucleotides are TGTGCCAGCAGTGACGGGGGGCTTGGAAAACTGTTTTTT. The full variable domain, completed using reference TRBV27 and TRBJ1-4, is EAQVTQNPRYLITVTGKKLTVTCSQNMNHEYMSWYRQDPGLGLRQIYYSMNVEVTDKGDVPEGYKVSRKEKRNFPLILESPSPNQTSLYFCASSDGGLGKLFFGSGTQLSVL.

This chain connects TRBV11-2 to TRBJ2-7; weak D call: TRBD2 (5 bases). Germline V lookup: CDR1 SGHAT, CDR2 FQNNGV. The CDR3 consists of 14 residues. V was cut by 7 bases and J by 2 bases, with 15 bases left in between. CDR3 nucleotide sequence: TGTGCCAGCACCCCCAGCCGGGGTACCTACGAGCAGTACTTC. Amino acids: CASTPSRGTYEQYF.

This clone has a handful of counts. J is TRBJ1-4 and V is TRBV5-6; no reliable D call. V gave up 0 bases and J gave up 6 bases, with 6 bases separating them. The germline V gene has CDR1 SGHDT and CDR2 YYEEEE. The CDR3 is 13 amino acids. The CDR3 protein is CASSLGRDEKLFF. In DNA form, the CDR3 reads TGTGCCAGCAGCTTGGGACGGGATGAAAAACTGTTTTTT.

The chain recombines TRBV5-4 with TRBJ2-1; 7 nucleotides match TRBD1. V was pared by 0 bases and J by 5 bases, with 5 bases of the junction left unmatched. The CDR3 runs 15 residues. Germline CDR1 SGHNT, CDR2 YYREEE (reference sequence). This CDR3 is CASSLAGGINNEQFF. The CDR3 region has the DNA TGTGCCAGCAGCTTGGCAGGGGGTATAAACAATGAGCAGTTCTTC.

V gene TRBV7-9 combines with J gene TRBJ1-3; weak D call: TRBD1 (6 bases). CDR3 length equals 15 residues. CDR1 is SEHNR and CDR2 is FQNEAQ in the germline V gene (reference sequence). V shed 7 bases and J shed 0 bases, with 13 bases lying between them. DNA of the CDR3: TGTGCCAGCAAATCAGGGGACACCTCTGGAAACACCATATATTTT. Translation: CASKSGDTSGNTIYF.

The chain links TRBV6-5 to TRBJ1-4; 10 positions match TRBD1. The CDR3 extends over 14 amino acids. Trimming at V came to 6 bases and at J to 6 bases, leaving 4 bases not matched to a gene. CDR1 and CDR2 from the germline V gene are MNHEY and SVGAGI. CDR3: CASRPTGGDEKLFF. CDR3 bases: TGTGCCAGCAGACCGACAGGGGGCGATGAAAAACTGTTTTTT.

This clone has more than one count but fewer than ten. The chain carries TRBV9 and TRBJ2-1; 7 nucleotides agree with TRBD2. The CDR3 runs to 15 residues. Germline V CDR1 and CDR2: SGDLS, YYNGEE. Trimming removed 6 bases from V and 0 bases from J; junction bases left unmatched: 6. The CDR3 DNA reads as TGTGCCAGCACTTCTAGCGGAAGCTCCTACAATGAGCAGTTCTTC. It is translated as CASTSSGSSYNEQFF.

This clone was observed a single time. The V gene is TRBV7-9, the J gene TRBJ1-3; D is undetermined. The germline gives CDR1 SEHNR, CDR2 FQNEAQ (reference sequence). CDR3 size: 14 residues. V dropped 7 bases and J dropped 0 bases, with 10 bases sitting between them. In nucleotides, the CDR3 is TGTGCCAGCACCACAGTCAGCTCTGGAAACACCATATATTTT. Translated: CASTTVSSGNTIYF.

The chain is built from TRBV18 and TRBJ2-7; 7 nucleotides line up with TRBD1. From germline, CDR1 is KGHSH and CDR2 LQKENI. The length of the CDR3 is 14 residues. The V and J ends lost 3 bases and 3 bases, in that order; junction bases with no gene match: 5. CDR3 amino acids: CASSPGTAFYEQYF. The CDR3 DNA reads TGTGCCAGCTCACCCGGGACAGCCTTCTACGAGCAGTACTTC.

The rearrangement links TRBV10-3 to TRBJ1-5, with no clear D. The V and J ends lost 3 bases and 5 bases respectively, with 8 bases between them. The CDR3 is made up of 13 amino acids. CDR1 is ENHRY and CDR2 is SYGVKD in the germline V gene. CDR3 sequence reads: CAISDWEDQPQHF. Here the CDR3 DNA reads TGTGCCATCAGTGACTGGGAGGATCAGCCCCAGCATTTT.

In nucleotides, the CDR3 is TGCGCCAGCAGCCCCCGGGACTTAGGCACAGATACGCAGTATTTT. Amino acids: CASSPRDLGTDTQYF. The chain joins TRBV5-1 to TRBJ2-3; the D gene is possibly TRBD2 (6 bases). The CDR3 covers 15 residues. V was pared by 4 bases and J by 1 base, with 13 bases between. Germline CDR1 SGHRS, CDR2 YFSETQ.